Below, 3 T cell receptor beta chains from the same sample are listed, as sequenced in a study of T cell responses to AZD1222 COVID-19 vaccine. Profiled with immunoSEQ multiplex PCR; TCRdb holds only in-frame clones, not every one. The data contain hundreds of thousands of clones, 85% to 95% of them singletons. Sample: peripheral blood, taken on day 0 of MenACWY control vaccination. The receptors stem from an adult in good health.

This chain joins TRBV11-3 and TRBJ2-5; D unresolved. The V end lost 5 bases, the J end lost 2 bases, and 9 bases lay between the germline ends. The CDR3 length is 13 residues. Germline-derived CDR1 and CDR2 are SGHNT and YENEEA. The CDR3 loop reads CASSAAGQETQYF. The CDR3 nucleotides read TGTGCCAGCAGCGCCGCCGGGCAAGAGACCCAGTACTTC. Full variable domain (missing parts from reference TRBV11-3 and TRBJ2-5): EAGVVQSPRYKIIEKKQPVAFWCNPISGHNTLYWYLQNLGQGPELLIRYENEEAVDDSQLPKDRFSAERLKGVDSTLKIQPAELGDSAVYLCASSAAGQETQYFGPGTRLLVL.

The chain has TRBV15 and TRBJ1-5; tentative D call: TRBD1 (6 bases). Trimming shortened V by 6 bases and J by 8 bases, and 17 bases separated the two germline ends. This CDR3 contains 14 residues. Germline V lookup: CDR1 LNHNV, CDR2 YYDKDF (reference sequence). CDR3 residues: CATRSYREEKPQHF. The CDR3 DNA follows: TGTGCCACCAGAAGCTACAGGGAGGAGAAGCCCCAGCATTTT. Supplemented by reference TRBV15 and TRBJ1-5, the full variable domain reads DAMVIQNPRYQVTQFGKPVTLSCSQTLNHNVMYWYQQKSSQAPKLLFHYYDKDFNNEADTPDNFQSRRPNTSFCFLDIRSPGLGDTAMYLCATRSYREEKPQHFGDGTRLSIL.

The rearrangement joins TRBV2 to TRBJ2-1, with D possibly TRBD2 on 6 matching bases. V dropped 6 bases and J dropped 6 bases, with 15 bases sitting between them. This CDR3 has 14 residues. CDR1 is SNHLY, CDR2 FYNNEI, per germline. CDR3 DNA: TGTGCCAGCAGAACGGGTGGGGGAGGCAATGAGCAGTTCTTC. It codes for CASRTGGGGNEQFF.